The clone carrying this TCR beta chain was picked up many times. Its matching antigen is unknown. Each subset's genomic DNA was split evenly across several immunoSEQ plates. Replicate PCRs from sorted subsets contained approximately 190 ng DNA, which is some 32,000 T cell genomes. Some clones are missing from TCRdb's copy, which holds only in-frame ones; the method was immunoSEQ multiplex PCR. The table includes 900,000 to 1,200,000 clones, 78% detected once. The data were obtained in a study of shared clonotypes between healthy human individuals. Overall study: CD8 memory received one plate per donor, CD8 naive two, CD4 memory three and CD4 naive three.

General study results and limits: When compared with the clonotypes that were shared by all four sorted-subset donors, the non-shared clonotypes turned out to have lower generation probabilities.

The source is a man aged 18 to 30 in good health. Some clones in this sample may be carry-over from other donors' samples. Sequencing was carried out using memory CD4+ T cells from PBMCs. Stated subset: CD45RA-negative fraction.

The CDR3 region has the DNA TGCGCCAGCAGCCAACCGACAGGGAAGGACTATGGCTACACCTTC. It yields the protein CASSQPTGKDYGYTF. V and J are TRBV4-1 and TRBJ1-2; 7 bases align to TRBD1. Trimming cost V 2 bases and J 3 bases; bases outside gene matches: 6. The CDR3 is 15 amino acids. CDR1 and CDR2 from the germline V gene are MGHRA and YSYEKL.